This TCR beta chain is from a study of blood T cells in healthy people across ages (dated by TCRdb to 2015 to 2017). Describing the broader study: In model experiments, roughly one uniquely barcoded TCR beta cDNA molecule per two T cells was captured by template switching. To track age-related changes in TCR beta repertoire diversity, the study relied on deep sequencing normalized with unique cDNA molecular identifiers. Four age groups were formed from the donors: young (average 16 years), middle-aged (approximately 39), aged (about 62) and long-lived (roughly 81). To avoid experimental bias, donors of different ages were randomly spread across the sequencing lanes. The study analyzed two additional independent replicas of 1 million unique cDNA reads from the same blood draw for two donors, one aged 18 to 29 and one aged 80 or older. Results and caveats for the whole study, not just this receptor: A strong correlation was found between observed TCR beta diversity and the percentage of naive T cells measured by flow cytometry. Bulk unsorted PBMC profiling prevented conclusive comparison of naive and antigen-experienced compartments. The CMV infection status of donors was not known, potentially confounding age-related changes in expanded clonotypes. Compared with the aged group, the long-lived group had more naive CD4+ T cells, fewer expanded clones and increased TCR diversity, a pattern suggesting age selection. Observed TCR beta diversity per million T cells fell roughly linearly with age, and a significant reduction was already apparent by age roughly 41. Estimates of total diversity based on one million sequenced T cells were regarded as lower bounds and as underestimates.

The donors were roughly 38 Caucasian individuals from Russia, aged roughly 6 to 100 years, who were systemically healthy. About 10 milliliters of peripheral blood were collected from each donor into EDTA-treated Vacutainer tubes. PBMCs were isolated by Ficoll-Paque density-gradient centrifugation, with at least 6 million obtained per sample. Trizol reagent was used to extract total RNA from the PBMCs, yielding at least 6 micrograms per sample. For every donor, an aliquot of PBMCs went through flow cytometry to measure the percentages of naive CD45RAhigh/CD27high T cells. The library was produced with 5' RACE. The sequencer listed for this sample is Illumina HiSeq 2500. A second PCR of 7 to 11 cycles was performed with a sample-barcoded 5' primer and a J-beta primer mix. Each TCR beta cDNA molecule received a unique molecular identifier from a template-switch 5' adaptor carrying 12 random nucleotides. At least 2.5 million CDR3-containing paired-end reads were obtained from each sample. All of the RNA was converted into first-strand cDNA using the Mint cDNA synthesis kit, with a TRBC-specific oligonucleotide serving as the primer. Following uracil-DNA glycosylase treatment, a first 18-cycle PCR with universal primers M1SS and BC2_uni_R was performed on all cDNA. In the authors' own workflow: Each sample was normalized by randomly selecting 1 million high-quality reads, each carrying a distinct molecular identifier. Instead of being binned into consensus sequences, reads with shared molecular identifiers were discarded. MiTCR, with a Q25 quality threshold and the strictest error-elimination algorithm, was used for CDR3 identification, clonotype clustering and error correction. Lower-bound total TCR beta diversity was estimated with a nonparametric unseen species model using Euler transformation. In-frame beta chains were kept once TCRdb had trimmed the public reads at Q25 with fastp and called clones with MiXCR. A single entry per CDR3 protein holds the most common genes and DNA from its merged rows. None of the V and J calls come from the authors' own analysis; TCRdb made them. For this sample there are hundreds of thousands of distinct CDR3 sequences; about half appear just once. The ten most abundant clones make up around 32% of the sample.

The trim is 5 bases for V and 7 bases for J, with a gap of 18 bases between the germline ends. The germline V gene provides CDR1 SGHVS and CDR2 FNYEAQ. The CDR3 holds 14 amino acids from the cysteine to the phenylalanine. CDR3 DNA is the only sequence kept; it has 42 bases, read in frame from the first base. This clonotype came up a few times. Which antigen it targets is not known. Base qualities are not recorded, but no much larger clone differs from it by a single base. The clonotype comes from a woman aged 60 to 75 in good health. The chain couples TRBV7-6 to TRBJ2-7, with the D assignment possibly TRBD1 or TRBD2, given 6 matching bases for each. The sequenced material came from blood. The encoded CDR3 is CASSAQGRDNEQYF. The sequenced DNA is TGTGCCAGCAGCGCTCAAGGGCGGGACAATGAGCAGTACTTC.